This T cell receptor (beta chain) was obtained from a study of T cells in Graves' hyperthyroidism and ophthalmopathy (dated 2019 in TCRdb). Study-wide context: Peripheral blood was collected at initial diagnosis, before any treatment. Prospective prediction of ophthalmopathy was tested in an independent validation cohort consisting of 18 to 20 hyperthyroidism patients and around 17 patients who later progressed to ophthalmopathy. To identify TCR V-J signatures that set the groups apart, the researchers used a discovery cohort of 90 to 100 patients, made up of 43 with Graves' ophthalmopathy and about 60 with stable Graves' hyperthyroidism. Thyroid tissue and blood T-cell repertoires from six Graves' hyperthyroidism patients were also compared in the study. The 85 to 100 discovery patients were divided at random into training and test sets in a 7:3 ratio. After blood sampling, hyperthyroidism patients were treated with methimazole at a starting dose of 30 mg daily, and ophthalmopathy patients were treated with high-dose intravenous methylprednisolone. The paper describes TCR Vbeta CDR3 sequencing of 140 or so peripheral blood samples, made up of 43 ophthalmopathy patients, approximately 76 hyperthyroidism patients and about 17 progressor patients.

Hyperthyroidism patients were newly diagnosed, had a disease duration of under 2 months, and were aged 18 to 65 years. Exclusion was applied to patients with uncontrolled infections, other autoimmune diseases, pregnancy or lactation. Clinical symptoms, serum thyroxine and TRAb, thyroid ultrasound, and orbital computed tomography formed the basis for the diagnoses. For progressor patients, blood was drawn at the first diagnosis of hyperthyroidism, before any ophthalmopathy symptoms had appeared. Ficoll-Paque density gradient centrifugation was used to isolate PBMCs from about 9 ml of fresh peripheral blood. Patients classed as progressors first received a Graves' hyperthyroidism diagnosis and then went on to develop ophthalmopathy during follow-up. Total RNA was extracted using Trizol reagent, and RNA quality was assessed on an Agilent 2100 Bioanalyzer. Per the germline V gene (reference sequence), LNHDA is the CDR1 and SQIVND is the CDR2. The junction shows trimming of 5 bases on V and 1 base on J, and the gene matches do not reach 4 bases of it. The CDR3 covers 14 residues, taking in both the cysteine and the phenylalanine. Only the CDR3 part of the read is kept: 42 bases, read in frame from the first base.

The TCR beta CDR3 regions were amplified from RNA transcripts. For the first round of RT-PCR on the TCR CDR3, the HTBI primer set was used together with the Qiagen OneStep RT-PCR kit. Libraries were constructed in a second round of multiplex PCR, after which size selection and purification were performed. The libraries were sequenced on an Illumina HiSeq2000 using paired-end 100 bp reads. Turning to the authors' computational methods: SOAPnuke was used to process the raw data, with reads discarded if the reads contained adapters or uncalled bases, had a mean Phred below 15, or lacked an exact constant-primer or identifier match. High-quality paired reads were merged with COPE v1.2.5, and unique nucleotide sequences were defined as clonotypes. MiTCR v1.1 was used to align the clonotypes against IMGT TRBV, TRBD and TRBJ reference segments. Analysis was restricted to V-J combinations with a frequency above 0.0001, which covered 98% to 99.2% of repertoires. A TCS score was defined as the ratio between F50 (clonal expansion) and ExV (chaos), using BLOSUM62-based TCRdist between CDR3 peptides within each V-J. Welch's t-statistics and random forest reduced roughly 540 V-J features to some 14, which were used in a naive Bayes classifier (R e1071). In-frame beta chains were kept once TCRdb had trimmed the public reads at Q25 with fastp and called clones with MiXCR. Entries are consolidated by CDR3 protein sequence, retaining the most common genes and DNA. For this entry, the V and J calls and clone size follow TCRdb and not the study's own pipeline. The sample data list more than 300,000 distinct CDR3 sequences, and roughly 15% of these were observed just once. The ten largest clones represent around a third of the sample.

Here is what the overall study found, with its caveats: Blood samples also contained most of the expanded thyroid clonotypes (frequency above 0.001), which suggests that blood repertoires may reflect thyroid immune responses. Ophthalmopathy was separated from stable hyperthyroidism by a 13 V-J signature model, with around 90% sensitivity and 81% to 82% specificity obtained in cross-validation and 80%/75% obtained in testing. In validation, the model predicted progression to ophthalmopathy a median of roughly six months before onset, with about 71% sensitivity and around 76% specificity. Sample size was not statistically predetermined, and blinding of investigators to group allocation was not performed.

This clonotype was detected ten times or more. The antigen it recognizes is unknown. Per-nucleotide qualities are absent, and no much larger clonotype sits a single base away. The rearranged chain carries TRBV19 and TRBJ1-1; the central 7 bases match TRBD1. This TCR derives from a woman in her 30s with Graves' hyperthyroidism that later progressed to Graves' ophthalmopathy. Sequences were obtained from blood. Here the CDR3 is given as CASSSWDRNTEAFF. DNA sequence: TGTGCCAGTAGTTCGTGGGACAGGAACACTGAAGCTTTCTTT. When the CDR3 is completed using the reference TRBV19 and TRBJ1-1 genes on either side, the full variable domain is DGGITQSPKYLFRKEGQNVTLSCEQNLNHDAMYWYRQDPGQGLRLIYYSQIVNDFQKGDIAEGYSVSREKKESFPLTVTSAQKNPTAFYLCASSSWDRNTEAFFGQGTRLTVV.